This paragraph covers one T cell receptor (beta chain) sequence. Its antigen is currently unknown. These data belong to a study of beta chain features in type 1 diabetes. Expressed TCRB transcripts were sequenced after all isolated RNA was converted to cDNA. Mean read depth for naive, central memory and regulatory T cell samples was several million reads. Assay: immunoSEQ multiplex PCR; the TCRdb copy retains only in-frame clones and omits some. The data contain around 300,000 clones, about 11% of them singletons. Broader study findings: A greater similarity of naive, central memory and Treg TCRB repertoires was seen among patients than among healthy donors. People with Type 1 diabetes carried modestly yet significantly shorter TCRB CDR3s in all four CD4+ subsets.

Sequences were obtained from naive CD4+ T cells from blood. The receptor comes from a woman aged 25 to 39 in good health.

In DNA, the CDR3 is TGCGCCAGCAGCCACACTACAGGGGACAGTAACTATGGCTACACCTTC. Translating gives CASSHTTGDSNYGYTF. The chain has TRBV4-3 and TRBJ1-2; TRBD1 aligns across 7 bases. CDR3 length: 16 amino acids. CDR1 is LGHNA, CDR2 YSLEER, per germline. The trim removed 3 bases at V and 1 base at J, leaving 8 bases unmatched.